The 17 T cell receptor beta chains reported below all come from one sample, sequenced in a study of early T cells in non-severe SARS-CoV-2 infection. TCRdb processed the 5' RACE reads anew with MiXCR; each CDR3 protein has one entry. The data hold 66,000 or so distinct CDR3 sequences, with approximately 13% observed a single time. The sequenced sample consisted of whole blood. The receptor source for this set is an adult who was a healthcare worker with PCR-confirmed SARS-CoV-2 infection or an uninfected control (not recorded which).

This clonotype is a singleton in its sample. The chain couples TRBV7-2 to TRBJ2-1; 11 nucleotides match TRBD2. CDR1 is SGHTA and CDR2 is FQGNSA in the germline V gene. V trimming: 5 bases; J trimming: 7 bases; junction bases outside the gene matches: 10. The CDR3 extends over 16 amino acids. DNA of the CDR3: TGTGCCAGCAGCCGAATACTAGCGGGAGTCAGGAATGAGCAGTTCTTC. The encoded protein is CASSRILAGVRNEQFF.

CDR3 sequence reads: CSVEDPDQRSGNTIYF. The CDR3 nucleotides read TGCAGCGTTGAAGACCCAGACCAGAGATCTGGAAACACCATATATTTT. The rearrangement uses TRBV29-1 and TRBJ1-3, with unresolved D. This CDR3 is built from 16 residues. Trimming removed 0 bases from V and 1 base from J, with 13 bases in between. The V gene's germline CDR1 is SQVTM and CDR2 ANQGSEA.

In its sample, this clonotype was seen a few times. The chain couples TRBV6-1 to TRBJ1-5, with 12 nucleotides matching TRBD1. Germline lookup yields CDR1 MNHNS and CDR2 SASEGT. This CDR3 region has 17 residues. J gave up 6 bases and V 2 bases, and 8 bases lay outside the gene matches. In nucleotides, the CDR3 is TGTGCCAGCAGTGAAAGTGGGACAGGGGGCTTTGGTCAGCCCCAGCATTTT. Translated, it gives CASSESGTGGFGQPQHF.

The chain recombines TRBV6-5 with TRBJ2-2; D not resolved. V was trimmed by 6 bases and J by 2 bases, leaving 16 bases between them. This CDR3 has 16 residues. Germline loops: CDR1 MNHEY, CDR2 SVGAGI. For the CDR3, the DNA is TGTGCCAGCAGAGTCGAGCGACTGACAAACACCGGGGAGCTGTTTTTT. Translation: CASRVERLTNTGELFF.

This clonotype was counted at least ten times. CDR3 sequence (DNA): TGTGCCAGCACCGGGCTCTCCTCCTACAATGAGCAGTTCTTC. As protein: CASTGLSSYNEQFF. The chain carries TRBV6-1 and TRBJ2-1; D uncertain. The CDR3 is made up of 14 amino acids. Trimming pared 7 bases from V and 0 bases from J, leaving 10 bases between. Germline loops: CDR1 MNHNS, CDR2 SASEGT.

At least ten counts were recorded for this clonotype. This chain joins TRBV20-1 and TRBJ2-3; tentative D call: TRBD1 (5 bases). The ends were cut back, 0 bases at V and 4 bases at J, with 14 bases in the middle. CDR1 DFQATT and CDR2 SNEGSKA come from the germline V gene (reference sequence). The CDR3 length is 15 residues. CDR3 in amino acids: CSARDPFTQADTQYF. CDR3 sequence (DNA): TGCAGTGCTAGAGATCCCTTCACACAGGCAGATACGCAGTATTTT.

This clonotype was picked up many times. The chain recombines TRBV4-2 with TRBJ2-1, with 12 bases that match TRBD2. The CDR3 is 16 residues long. Germline CDR1 and CDR2: LGHNA and YNFKEQ. V shed 4 bases, J shed 5 bases, and the junction held 6 bases outside the gene matches. The CDR3 DNA follows: TGTGCCAGCAGCCTTCTAGCGGGAGGGCCGCACAATGAGCAGTTCTTC. Its translation is CASSLLAGGPHNEQFF.

Many counts were recorded for this clonotype. The chain has TRBV5-1 and TRBJ2-1; 7 nucleotides agree with TRBD1. With 4 bases clipped from V and 6 bases from J, the junction kept 4 bases outside the gene matches. The CDR3 is 13 residues long. The germline V gene has CDR1 SGHRS and CDR2 YFSETQ. The CDR3 DNA reads TGCGCCAGCAGCAACCGGGACAGCAATGAGCAGTTCTTC. Encoded protein: CASSNRDSNEQFF.

This clonotype was seen a few times. The chain links TRBV6-4 to TRBJ2-1, with 9 bases aligning to TRBD2. CDR1 is MRHNA and CDR2 is SNTAGT in the germline V gene. This CDR3 spans 14 amino acids. With V trimmed by 8 bases and J by 5 bases, 7 bases remained unmatched. CDR3 loop: CASSSTSGHNEQFF. The CDR3, as DNA: TGTGCCAGCTCTTCGACTAGCGGACACAATGAGCAGTTCTTC.

At least ten counts were recorded for this clonotype. The V and J genes are TRBV27 and TRBJ1-4; perhaps TRBD1 as D (5 bases). Per the germline V gene, CDR1 is MNHEY and CDR2 is SMNVEV (reference sequence). V lost 0 bases, J lost 4 bases, and 15 bases lay in between. The CDR3 extends over 17 amino acids. The CDR3 nucleotides read TGTGCCAGCAGTTTATCGGCCGGGGACGCTGGTAATGAAAAACTGTTTTTT. This sequence encodes CASSLSAGDAGNEKLFF.

The CDR3 DNA sequence: TGTGCCATCAGTGAGTCCGGGGCACTTCAAGCTTTCTTT. Its translation: CAISESGALQAFF. The chain is built from TRBV10-3 and TRBJ1-1; a possible D gene is TRBD1 (5 bases). Trimming pared 0 bases from V and 9 bases from J, leaving 11 bases between. Germline CDR1 reads ENHRY; CDR2 reads SYGVKD. The CDR3 has 13 residues.

This clonotype has only a few counts. The V and J genes are TRBV12-3 or TRBV12-4 and TRBJ1-5, with D perhaps matching TRBD1 (5 bases). Between the trimmed V and J ends, which lost 5 bases and 2 bases, there was a span of 10 bases. This CDR3 comprises 14 residues. CDR3: CASSPQGGNQPQHF. DNA for the CDR3: TGTGCCAGCAGTCCTCAGGGAGGCAATCAGCCCCAGCATTTT.

This clonotype was seen at least ten times. The CDR3 DNA is TGCAGCTCTCTGGACGCTGGCGAAACTTTCTTT. It translates to CSSLDAGETFF. The J gene is TRBJ1-1, the V gene TRBV29-1; D gene ambiguous. The V gene's germline CDR1 is SQVTM and CDR2 ANQGSEA. V dropped 8 bases and J dropped 12 bases, with 19 bases sitting between them. The CDR3 has 11 residues.

This clonotype occurred many times. The genes are TRBV27 and TRBJ2-2; TRBD2 agrees at 16 bases. The CDR3 is 19 residues long. V dropped 7 bases and J dropped 5; count of bases not matched to a gene: 13. Germline assignment: CDR1 MNHEY and CDR2 SMNVEV (reference sequence). The CDR3 is CASTFQGLAGGLSTGELFF. The CDR3 nucleotides are TGTGCCAGCACCTTCCAGGGACTAGCGGGAGGGCTCTCAACCGGGGAGCTGTTTTTT.

This clonotype was counted only a few times. The junction does not match germline at one end; this may be a read error. The chain combines TRBV7-7 with TRBJ2-1; tentatively, D is TRBD2 (5 bases). CDR1 and CDR2 (germline): SSHAT, FNYEAQ (reference sequence). This CDR3 has 13 amino acids. The CDR3 DNA is TGTGCTAGCAGCTTGGACTTCTACAATGAGCAGTTCTTC. As protein: CASSLDFYNEQFF.

This CDR3 reads CASSRVAGGPVYEQFF. CDR3 DNA: TGTGCCAGCAGCCGGGTAGCGGGAGGGCCTGTCTATGAGCAGTTCTTC. This chain joins TRBV27 and TRBJ2-1, with 11 bases that match TRBD2. CDR3 length: 16 amino acids. Trimming at V came to 6 bases and at J to 8 bases, leaving 12 bases not matched to a gene. CDR1 MNHEY and CDR2 SMNVEV come from the germline V gene (reference sequence).

The chain has TRBV29-1 and TRBJ1-6; D possibly corresponds to TRBD1 (5 bases). V lost 5 bases to trimming and J lost 5 bases, with 13 bases between them. Looked up from germline, CDR1 is SQVTM and CDR2 is ANQGSEA. This CDR3 has 14 amino acids. The CDR3 is CSVREGTDNSPLHF. CDR3 DNA sequence: TGCAGCGTTCGGGAGGGGACTGATAATTCACCCCTCCACTTT. Complete variable domain (other parts from reference TRBV29-1 and TRBJ1-6): SAVISQKPSRDICQRGTSLTIQCQVDSQVTMMFWYRQQPGQSLTLIATANQGSEATYESGFVIDKFPISRPNLTFSTLTVSNMSPEDSSIYLCSVREGTDNSPLHFGNGTRLTVT.